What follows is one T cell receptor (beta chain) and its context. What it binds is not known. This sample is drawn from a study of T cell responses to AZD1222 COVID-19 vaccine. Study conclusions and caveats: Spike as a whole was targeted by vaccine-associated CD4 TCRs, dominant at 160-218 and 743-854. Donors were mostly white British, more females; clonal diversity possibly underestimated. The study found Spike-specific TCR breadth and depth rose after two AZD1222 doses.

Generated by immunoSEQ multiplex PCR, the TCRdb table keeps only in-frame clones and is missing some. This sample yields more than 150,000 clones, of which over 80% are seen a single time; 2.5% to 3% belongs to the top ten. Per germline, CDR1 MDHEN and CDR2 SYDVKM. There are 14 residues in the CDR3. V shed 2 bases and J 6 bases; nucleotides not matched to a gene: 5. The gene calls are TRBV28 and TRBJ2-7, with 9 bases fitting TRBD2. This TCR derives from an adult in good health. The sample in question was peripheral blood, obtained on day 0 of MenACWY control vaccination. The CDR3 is CASSLASGMGEQYF. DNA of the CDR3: TGTGCCAGCAGTTTAGCTAGCGGGATGGGCGAGCAGTACTTC.